This entry is about one T cell receptor (beta chain). TCRdb's table, derived via immunoSEQ multiplex PCR, lists solely in-frame clones and lacks some. The repertoire has about 140,000 clones, 85% to 95% of them found once; the top ten carry 0.85% to 0.95%. This specimen comes from a study of T cell responses to AZD1222 COVID-19 vaccine. V dropped 4 bases and J dropped 4 bases, with 14 bases sitting between them. CDR3 size: 14 residues. The germline V gene encodes CDR1 SGHRS and CDR2 YFSETQ. The TCR comes from an adult in good health. The chain couples TRBV5-1 to TRBJ1-1, with D possibly being TRBD1 (6 bases). Specimen: peripheral blood, collected on day 0 of MenACWY control vaccination. The CDR3 spells CASSGNRDATEAFF. In DNA form, the CDR3 reads TGCGCCAGCAGCGGAAACAGGGATGCCACTGAAGCTTTCTTT.